Listed below are T cell receptor beta chains from one sample, sequenced in a study of cytomegalovirus exposure and HLA in healthy donors. TCRdb's table, derived via immunoSEQ multiplex PCR, lists solely in-frame clones and lacks some. The sample includes some 180,000 clones, around three quarters of them seen just once. Sequenced input: PBMCs. All receptors come from a woman aged 25 to 45 in good health and CMV-seropositive. Each CDR3 is given with its conserved first and last residue. A D gene is named only where the DNA matches it firmly. A row's size may be missing; if present it is once, few, many or a size class.

CDR3 DNA	CDR3 protein	CDR3 length	D gene	clone size	V gene	J gene
TGTGCCAGCAGGACTAGCTCCTACGAGCAGTACTTC	CASRTSSYEQYF	12	-	-	TRBV27	TRBJ2-7
TGTGCCAGTACCCCTCGACTAGGCTCCTACAATGAGCAGTTCTTC	CASTPRLGSYNEQFF	15	-	-	TRBV19	TRBJ2-1
TGTGCCAGCAGTGCCCTAGCTATGACCGGGGAGCTGTTTTTT	CASSALAMTGELFF	14	-	-	TRBV2	TRBJ2-2
TGTGCCAGCAGCTTGACGACAGGGGGATACGAGCAGTACTTC	CASSLTTGGYEQYF	14	TRBD1	-	TRBV7-6	TRBJ2-7
TGTGCCAGCAGTCCCCACCGGACAGGGTCCAACGAGCAGTACTTC	CASSPHRTGSNEQYF	15	TRBD1	-	TRBV28	TRBJ2-7
TGTGCCAGCTTAGGCGGGGAATACAATGAGCAGTTCTTC	CASLGGEYNEQFF	13	-	-	TRBV2	TRBJ2-1
TGCGCCAGCAGCGCGCCGCAGGGCCCTAGCTCCTACGAGCAGTACTTC	CASSAPQGPSSYEQYF	16	-	-	TRBV5-1	TRBJ2-7
TGCAGCGTTGACGTCAGACTCGTCACTAGCACAGATACGCAGTATTTT	CSVDVRLVTSTDTQYF	16	-	-	TRBV29-1	TRBJ2-3
TGTGCCAGCAGCTTAGCGCGGGCAGGGGGCAGGCGATACTATGGCTACACCTTC	CASSLARAGGRRYYGYTF	18	TRBD1	once	TRBV7-8	TRBJ1-2
TGCGCCAGCAGCCAAGATCGCGGGTACGAGCAGTACTTC	CASSQDRGYEQYF	13	-	-	TRBV4-3	TRBJ2-7
TGTGCCAGTAGTCCCCAGACAGGGGGCTTCTCCTCCTATAATTCACCCCTCCACTTT	CASSPQTGGFSSYNSPLHF	19	TRBD1	few	TRBV19	TRBJ1-6
TGTGCCAGCAGCGAGACAGGGCGGGACTATGGCTACACCTTC	CASSETGRDYGYTF	14	TRBD1	-	TRBV9	TRBJ1-2
TGTGCCAGCTCGCCTATGACAGGACCGTTTTCTGGCTACACCTTC	CASSPMTGPFSGYTF	15	-	-	TRBV18	TRBJ1-2
TGCGCCAGCAGTTTCTTAGGGGGAGATACGCAGTATTTT	CASSFLGGDTQYF	13	-	-	TRBV4-1	TRBJ2-3
TGTGCCAGCAGCTTAGGACGACAGAGCTCCTATAATTCACCCCTCCACTTT	CASSLGRQSSYNSPLHF	17	-	-	TRBV7-2	TRBJ1-6
TGCGCCAGCAGCTTTCAAGCGGGGGGGCAGGAGGAGCAGTTCTTC	CASSFQAGGQEEQFF	15	TRBD2	-	TRBV4-1	TRBJ2-1
TGCGCCAGCAGCTTGAGCTCGAGGGCCCCTAGCACAGATACGCAGTATTTT	CASSLSSRAPSTDTQYF	17	-	-	TRBV5-1	TRBJ2-3
TGTGCCTGGAGTGTGCTAGGTCAGCCCCAGCATTTT	CAWSVLGQPQHF	12	-	few	TRBV30	TRBJ1-5
TGTGCCAGCAGTCAGAGGGGAGGTTGGGCTTTCTTT	CASSQRGGWAFF	12	-	few	TRBV28	TRBJ1-1
TGTGCCAGCAGCTCACAGCGGGTGGGTCTAGCCAAAAACAGTCAGTACTTC	CASSSQRVGLAKNSQYF	17	-	-	TRBV7-8	TRBJ2-4
TGCGCCAGCAGCCAGCAGGGCGCCTATGGCTACACCTTC	CASSQQGAYGYTF	13	-	-	TRBV4-3	TRBJ1-2
TGTGCCAGCAGCTCAAGACCCGGGACTAGCGGGGTTCTCCATGAGCAGTTCTTC	CASSSRPGTSGVLHEQFF	18	TRBD2	-	TRBV7-9	TRBJ2-1
TGCGCCAGCAGCCAATCGCCTCTCGGAGCCGGGGGGCTCTATGGCTACACCTTC	CASSQSPLGAGGLYGYTF	18	-	-	TRBV4-3	TRBJ1-2
TGCGCCAGCAGCTTGGGGTGGGGGCAGGCCTACGAGCAGTACTTC	CASSLGWGQAYEQYF	15	-	-	TRBV5-1	TRBJ2-7
TGTGCCAGCAGGCGGGACAGGGGAGCCTATGGCTACACCTTC	CASRRDRGAYGYTF	14	TRBD1	-	TRBV2	TRBJ1-2
TGTGCCAGCAGCCTTCATGGTAGGGGGACCTACAATGAGCAGTTCTTC	CASSLHGRGTYNEQFF	16	-	-	TRBV7-2	TRBJ2-1
TGCGCCAGCAGCCAAGTAAGCGGGGGCCAAGAGACCCAGTACTTC	CASSQVSGGQETQYF	15	TRBD2	-	TRBV4-1	TRBJ2-5
TGTGCCAGCAACGAAGGCAGGGGTGATAATTCACCCCTCCACTTT	CASNEGRGDNSPLHF	15	-	-	TRBV7-9	TRBJ1-6
TGCGCCAGCAGCCAAGATCGGGGGGGAAATTCACCCCTCCACTTT	CASSQDRGGNSPLHF	15	-	-	TRBV4-3	TRBJ1-6
TGTGCCAGCACCGGGACAGGGAACACCATATATTTT	CASTGTGNTIYF	12	TRBD1	-	TRBV6-1	TRBJ1-3
TGTGCCAGCAGCAAAGGACTTGGGGAGGGTTTGAATTCACCCCTCCACTTT	CASSKGLGEGLNSPLHF	17	-	-	TRBV4-2	TRBJ1-6
TGTGCCAGCTCACCAAATAGTGGACAGGGGGCGTACAGTCAGTACTTC	CASSPNSGQGAYSQYF	16	TRBD1	-	TRBV18	TRBJ2-4
TGTGCCAGTGGTCCGGGAGATCTGGGTGGCTACACCTTC	CASGPGDLGGYTF	13	-	-	TRBV19	TRBJ1-2
TGCGCCAGCAGCTGGGGGGGGATGGGGGGCCAAGAGACCCAGTACTTC	CASSWGGMGGQETQYF	16	TRBD2	-	TRBV5-1	TRBJ2-5
TGTGCCAGCAGCTTAGCCTTAACAGAGCAGTTCTTC	CASSLALTEQFF	12	-	-	TRBV7-9	TRBJ2-1
TGTGCCAGCAGCCGCGGGGACAGGGGGGCCCAAGAGACCCAGTACTTC	CASSRGDRGAQETQYF	16	TRBD1	few	TRBV7-9	TRBJ2-5
TGTGCCAGCAGCATCACCGGGACAGGGTATAATTCACCCCTCCACTTT	CASSITGTGYNSPLHF	16	TRBD1	few	TRBV7-2	TRBJ1-6
TGTGCCAGCAGTTCGACAGTATTCGTTACGATGGAGCAGTACTTC	CASSSTVFVTMEQYF	15	-	-	TRBV28	TRBJ2-7
TGTGCCAGCAGCCGTCAAGGACAGGGTAACACCGGGGAGCTGTTTTTT	CASSRQGQGNTGELFF	16	TRBD1	few	TRBV11-3	TRBJ2-2
TGTGCCAGTAGTATGAGGGAAAGGAGCCAGCCCCAGCATTTT	CASSMRERSQPQHF	14	-	-	TRBV19	TRBJ1-5
TGCGCCAGCAGCCAGGGACAGACCTCTGGAAACACCATATATTTT	CASSQGQTSGNTIYF	15	TRBD1	once	TRBV5-1	TRBJ1-3
TGTGCCAGCAGCCGCAGGGGTCAAGAGACCCAGTACTTC	CASSRRGQETQYF	13	-	-	TRBV7-8	TRBJ2-5
TGCGCCAGCAGCTTGGCCAGGACCTACGAGCAGTACTTC	CASSLARTYEQYF	13	-	once	TRBV5-1	TRBJ2-7
TGCGCCAGTAGCTTACCGGGGGGCGGAAACACCATATATTTT	CASSLPGGGNTIYF	14	-	-	TRBV5-1	TRBJ1-3
TGTGCCAGTAAGGGGCACGAGCAGTACTTC	CASKGHEQYF	10	-	-	TRBV19	TRBJ2-7
TGTGCCAGTAGTGTGACAGGGAGAGGGGCCAACGTCCTGACTTTC	CASSVTGRGANVLTF	15	TRBD1	-	TRBV19	TRBJ2-6
TGTGCCATCAGTGCCAGGTCCCGTTTT	CAISARSRF	9	-	-	TRBV10-3	TRBJ1-4
TGTGCCAGCAGTTTGGGACAGGGGTTCTACGAGCAGTACTTC	CASSLGQGFYEQYF	14	TRBD1	-	TRBV27	TRBJ2-7
TGCGCCAGCAGCCAAGGTCCCGCAGGGGGCAGAGAGACCCAGTACTTC	CASSQGPAGGRETQYF	16	TRBD1	few	TRBV4-3	TRBJ2-5
TGTGCCAGCAGCGGCGGGACTAGCGGGGGGGCGGTCTACGAGCAGTACTTC	CASSGGTSGGAVYEQYF	17	TRBD2	-	TRBV9	TRBJ2-7
TGTGCCAGCAGCCTGGGGCAGGGGAGTGATCGGGAGCTGTTTTTT	CASSLGQGSDRELFF	15	-	-	TRBV5-6	TRBJ2-2
TGTGCCAGCAACTTACCGGCGGAAATGCCCAACGAGCAGTACTTC	CASNLPAEMPNEQYF	15	-	-	TRBV2	TRBJ2-7
TGTGCCAGCCTTCGGGTGCGGTCCGCTCATGAGCAGTTCTTC	CASLRVRSAHEQFF	14	-	-	TRBV27	TRBJ2-1
TGTGCCAGCAGCTTTAGTGGAGGGACAGGGGTGCCTTCACCCCTCCACTTT	CASSFSGGTGVPSPLHF	17	TRBD1	few	TRBV11-2	TRBJ1-6
TGCGCCAGCAGCCAAAATAGGGGAGGCTATGGCTACACCTTC	CASSQNRGGYGYTF	14	-	-	TRBV4-3	TRBJ1-2
TGTGCCAGCAGCTCCGGACTAGTGGTCCTCCGGAATACGCAGTATTTT	CASSSGLVVLRNTQYF	16	TRBD2	-	TRBV7-9	TRBJ2-3
TGTGCCAGCAGCCAAGACCGTACTGGGGCCAACGTCCTGACTTTC	CASSQDRTGANVLTF	15	-	-	TRBV14	TRBJ2-6
TGTGCCAGCTCACCACCGACAGTCCCCGCTACTGAGCAGTTCTTC	CASSPPTVPATEQFF	15	-	once	TRBV18	TRBJ2-1
TGCGCCAGCAGTCCTTCGGGACAGGGGTACACAGATACGCAGTATTTT	CASSPSGQGYTDTQYF	16	TRBD1	-	TRBV4-3	TRBJ2-3